This is a list of T cell receptor beta chains from one sample in a study of T cell responses to AZD1222 COVID-19 vaccine. The table came from immunoSEQ multiplex PCR; TCRdb's copy has only in-frame clones and leaves some out. The data show roughly 100,000 clones, around 90% seen once. The source material was peripheral blood, sampled 28 days after the second AZD1222 dose. The receptors derive from an adult who received the AZD1222 COVID-19 vaccine. Each CDR3 is given with its conserved first and last residue. D genes are given only for firm matches. Clone size, where shown, is once, few, many, or a class for clones that have expanded.

few	TRBV19	TRBJ2-7	.	TGTGCCAGTAGTAAATCGGGGGTCATCTACGAGCAGTACTTC	CASSKSGVIYEQYF
.	TRBV4-2	TRBJ2-2	TRBD2	TGTGCCAGCAGCCAAGCCATGAACGTAGCGGGGCCAAACACCGGGGAGCTGTTTTTT	CASSQAMNVAGPNTGELFF
.	TRBV28	TRBJ1-5	TRBD1	TGTGCCAGCAGTTACTTAGGGACAGGGGGAGATCAGCCCCAGCATTTT	CASSYLGTGGDQPQHF
.	TRBV10-3	TRBJ1-3	.	TGTGCCATCAGACGGGACGACGCCTCTGGAAACACCATATATTTT	CAIRRDDASGNTIYF
.	TRBV6-4	TRBJ1-1	.	TGTGCCAGCAGTGAGGGGGAGAACACTGAAGCTTTCTTT	CASSEGENTEAFF
.	TRBV2	TRBJ1-6	.	TGTGCCAGCGCGAAGACCGGGAGATTCTATAATTCACCCCTCCACTTT	CASAKTGRFYNSPLHF
.	TRBV28	TRBJ2-3	.	TGTGCCAGCAGTCCGGCCCTAAGCACAGATACGCAGTATTTT	CASSPALSTDTQYF
.	TRBV28	TRBJ2-1	TRBD1	TGTGCCAGCAGTTTACTCGGGACAGGAGCTGAGCAGTTCTTC	CASSLLGTGAEQFF
.	TRBV29-1	TRBJ2-7	TRBD1	TGCAGCGTTCTTCAGGGGGCGCGTACCGAGCAGTACTTC	CSVLQGARTEQYF
.	TRBV5-1	TRBJ1-2	TRBD1	TGCGCCAGCAGCTTGGGACAGGGAGAAACTAACGGCTACACCTTC	CASSLGQGETNGYTF
.	TRBV11-3	TRBJ2-1	.	TGTGCCAGCAGCTTGAACTCTTACTACAATGAGCAGTTCTTC	CASSLNSYYNEQFF
.	TRBV10-2	TRBJ1-6	.	TGCGCCAGCAGTGATCAGTCAGGGGCGAGGAATTCACCCCTCCACTTT	CASSDQSGARNSPLHF
.	TRBV24-1	TRBJ1-4	TRBD1	TGTGCCACCAGTGATCCGGGTTCGACAGGGGGTAATGAAAAACTGTTTTTT	CATSDPGSTGGNEKLFF
.	TRBV3-1/TRBV3-2	TRBJ2-7	TRBD2	TGTGCCAGCAGCCCCACCAAGTTTAGCGGGAGGTACTCCTACGAGCAGTACTTC	CASSPTKFSGRYSYEQYF
.	TRBV7-9	TRBJ2-7	.	TGTGCCAGCAGCTTATTACTAGGAGACTACGAGCAGTACTTC	CASSLLLGDYEQYF
.	TRBV5-5	TRBJ1-3	.	TGTGCCAGCAGCTTGGAAGGGCACAGCTCTGGAAACACCATATATTTT	CASSLEGHSSGNTIYF
.	TRBV28	TRBJ1-2	TRBD1	TGTGCCAGCAGTTTGTCTAACAGGGGGGGTGGAGGCTACACCTTC	CASSLSNRGGGGYTF
.	TRBV9	TRBJ2-3	.	TGTGCCAGCAGCGTAGGACTGTCAGATACGCAGTATTTT	CASSVGLSDTQYF
.	TRBV9	TRBJ1-5	.	TGTGCCAGCAGCCCGGATGACGGTTTCGGCAATCAGCCCCAGCATTTT	CASSPDDGFGNQPQHF
.	TRBV3-1/TRBV3-2	TRBJ2-1	TRBD1	TGTGCCAGCAGCTCGCAAGGGCAGGGGGAGTTCTTC	CASSSQGQGEFF
.	TRBV29-1	TRBJ2-7	.	TGCAGCGTAGGGGACGGTTACTACGAGCAGTACTTC	CSVGDGYYEQYF
.	TRBV6-5	TRBJ1-1	.	TGTGCCAGCCTCGTTGCAGAGAACACTGAAGCTTTCTTT	CASLVAENTEAFF
.	TRBV3-1/TRBV3-2	TRBJ1-2	TRBD1	TGTGCCAGCAGCCGTGGGACAGGGACCTATGGCTACACCTTC	CASSRGTGTYGYTF
.	TRBV5-6	TRBJ2-7	.	TGTGCCAGCAGCTTGGTACTTCCGCGACAGAGTAAGTCCTACGAGCAGTACTTC	CASSLVLPRQSKSYEQYF
once	TRBV28	TRBJ1-5	TRBD1	TGTGCCAGCAGCCCTACTACCGGGACAGGGGTCCATCACCAGCATTTT	CASSPTTGTGVHHQHF
.	TRBV19	TRBJ1-1	TRBD1	TGTGCCAGTAGCACGGGACAGCGAAGGACTGAAGCTTTCTTT	CASSTGQRRTEAFF
.	TRBV5-4	TRBJ2-5	TRBD1	TGTGCCAGCAGCTTGGACAGGGGCCCGGTAGGAGAGACCCAGTACTTC	CASSLDRGPVGETQYF
few	TRBV5-6	TRBJ1-6	.	TGTGCCAGCAGCTTGGTTCATTCACCCCTCCACTTT	CASSLVHSPLHF
.	TRBV20-1	TRBJ2-5	.	TGCAGTGCGGAACACCAAGAGACCCAGTACTTC	CSAEHQETQYF